The TCR beta chain under discussion was sequenced for a study of metastatic and nonmetastatic thyroid tumors. There are 15 residues in the CDR3. V was clipped by 3 bases and J by 1 base, with 10 bases between them. TCRdb recomputed clones from the PCR reads via MiXCR. The table shows fewer than 20,000 clones, with less than 25% occurring only once. Thyroid surgery was performed in patients who had received no treatment beforehand. This clone was counted many times. The gene calls are TRBV12-3 or TRBV12-4 and TRBJ2-4; possibly TRBD1 or TRBD2 for D (5 bases each). The sequence derives from a female donor with papillary thyroid cancer or a benign thyroid nodule (not recorded which). Some clones in this sample may be carry-over from other donors' samples. Sequencing was carried out using adjacent normal tissue. CDR3: CASSLGRAAKNIQYF. CDR3 nucleotides: TGTGCCAGCAGTTTGGGACGGGCTGCCAAAAACATTCAGTACTTC.